Listed below are T cell receptor beta chains from one sample, sequenced in a study of PD-1 blockade in mismatch repair-deficient tumors. Clones were read by immunoSEQ multiplex PCR, and TCRdb kept only the in-frame ones, dropping some. The sample has about 79,000 clones; roughly 80% are singletons. This material consisted of peripheral blood, taken 44 weeks after starting pembrolizumab. The receptors originated from an adult with mismatch repair-deficient cancer. The CDR3 runs from the conserved cysteine through the conserved F or W. A D gene is named only where the DNA matches it firmly. Not all rows give a size; the values are once, few, many and, for expanded clones, a class.

v_call: TRBV7-6
d_call: -
cdr3_length: 13
j_call: TRBJ2-1
clone_size: once
cdr3_aa: CASSPEVYNEQFF
cdr3_nt: TGTGCCAGCAGCCCCGAGGTCTACAATGAGCAGTTCTTC

v_call: TRBV29-1
d_call: TRBD2
cdr3_length: 14
j_call: TRBJ2-1
clone_size: -
cdr3_aa: CSVTGLADYNEQFF
cdr3_nt: TGCAGCGTGACGGGACTAGCGGATTACAATGAGCAGTTCTTC

v_call: TRBV21-1
d_call: -
cdr3_length: 14
j_call: TRBJ2-5
clone_size: once
cdr3_aa: CASSSASTGETQYF
cdr3_nt: TGTGCCAGCAGCTCCGCTAGCACGGGAGAGACCCAGTACTTC

v_call: TRBV6-4
d_call: TRBD2
cdr3_length: 15
j_call: TRBJ2-1
clone_size: once
cdr3_aa: CASSSLAGGWNEQFF
cdr3_nt: TGTGCCAGCAGTTCACTAGCGGGAGGGTGGAATGAGCAGTTCTTC

v_call: TRBV29-1
d_call: -
cdr3_length: 12
j_call: TRBJ2-7
clone_size: -
cdr3_aa: CSVVGQPHEQYF
cdr3_nt: TGCAGCGTTGTCGGCCAGCCCCACGAGCAGTACTTC

v_call: TRBV10-3
d_call: -
cdr3_length: 14
j_call: TRBJ1-1
clone_size: -
cdr3_aa: CAISESGKNTEAFF
cdr3_nt: TGTGCCATCAGTGAGTCGGGAAAGAACACTGAAGCTTTCTTT

v_call: TRBV13
d_call: -
cdr3_length: 16
j_call: TRBJ2-7
clone_size: -
cdr3_aa: CASSFPPQDGLYEQYF
cdr3_nt: TGTGCCAGCAGCTTCCCGCCGCAAGACGGACTCTACGAGCAGTACTTC

v_call: TRBV29-1
d_call: TRBD1
cdr3_length: 13
j_call: TRBJ2-7
clone_size: -
cdr3_aa: CSVEGTGVYEQYF
cdr3_nt: TGCAGCGTGGAGGGGACAGGGGTCTACGAGCAGTACTTC

v_call: TRBV27
d_call: TRBD1
cdr3_length: 14
j_call: TRBJ1-4
clone_size: -
cdr3_aa: CASTTGTANEKLFF
cdr3_nt: TGTGCCAGCACCACCGGGACAGCTAATGAAAAACTGTTTTTT

v_call: TRBV6-1
d_call: -
cdr3_length: 11
j_call: TRBJ1-1
clone_size: -
cdr3_aa: CASSEQTEAFF
cdr3_nt: TGTGCCAGCAGTGAACAGACTGAAGCTTTCTTT

v_call: TRBV18
d_call: -
cdr3_length: 14
j_call: TRBJ2-7
clone_size: -
cdr3_aa: CASSPNSHRDEQYF
cdr3_nt: TGTGCCAGCTCACCCAATTCACACAGGGACGAGCAGTACTTC

v_call: TRBV9
d_call: TRBD1
cdr3_length: 15
j_call: TRBJ2-5
clone_size: -
cdr3_aa: CASTPRDSFQETQYF
cdr3_nt: TGTGCCAGCACCCCACGGGACAGCTTTCAAGAGACCCAGTACTTC

v_call: TRBV5-1
d_call: TRBD1
cdr3_length: 14
j_call: TRBJ1-5
clone_size: -
cdr3_aa: CASSPGQGNQPQHF
cdr3_nt: TGCGCCAGCAGCCCGGGACAGGGCAATCAGCCCCAGCATTTT

v_call: TRBV27
d_call: TRBD1
cdr3_length: 14
j_call: TRBJ1-3
clone_size: -
cdr3_aa: CASKTGGLGNTIYF
cdr3_nt: TGTGCCAGCAAAACAGGGGGCCTTGGAAACACCATATATTTT

v_call: TRBV11-1
d_call: TRBD1
cdr3_length: 15
j_call: TRBJ2-3
clone_size: -
cdr3_aa: CASSSTGLETDTQYF
cdr3_nt: TGTGCCAGCAGCTCGACAGGGCTCGAGACAGATACGCAGTATTTT

v_call: TRBV11-1
d_call: -
cdr3_length: 11
j_call: TRBJ1-1
clone_size: -
cdr3_aa: CASSRRMEAFF
cdr3_nt: TGTGCCAGCAGCCGACGGATGGAAGCTTTCTTT

v_call: TRBV4-1
d_call: TRBD2
cdr3_length: 16
j_call: TRBJ2-7
clone_size: -
cdr3_aa: CASSQELAGLSYEQYF
cdr3_nt: TGCGCCAGCAGCCAAGAACTAGCGGGGCTGTCCTACGAGCAGTACTTC

v_call: TRBV5-5
d_call: TRBD1
cdr3_length: 13
j_call: TRBJ1-1
clone_size: -
cdr3_aa: CASSFSGGTEAFF
cdr3_nt: TGTGCCAGCAGCTTCTCAGGGGGCACTGAAGCTTTCTTT

v_call: TRBV19
d_call: -
cdr3_length: 15
j_call: TRBJ2-4
clone_size: -
cdr3_aa: CASTPQGGAKNIQYF
cdr3_nt: TGTGCCAGTACCCCACAGGGAGGGGCCAAAAACATTCAGTACTTC

v_call: TRBV27
d_call: -
cdr3_length: 14
j_call: TRBJ2-7
clone_size: -
cdr3_aa: CASSLRAGVYEQYF
cdr3_nt: TGTGCCAGCAGTTTAAGGGCAGGGGTGTACGAGCAGTACTTC

v_call: TRBV5-1
d_call: -
cdr3_length: 12
j_call: TRBJ1-2
clone_size: few
cdr3_aa: CASSLGSEGYTF
cdr3_nt: TGCGCCAGCAGCTTGGGGAGCGAGGGCTACACCTTC

v_call: TRBV19
d_call: -
cdr3_length: 13
j_call: TRBJ2-3
clone_size: -
cdr3_aa: CASQLPSTDTQYF
cdr3_nt: TGTGCCAGCCAACTACCTAGCACAGATACGCAGTATTTT

v_call: TRBV29-1
d_call: TRBD2
cdr3_length: 13
j_call: TRBJ2-3
clone_size: -
cdr3_aa: CSVVAGVPDTQYF
cdr3_nt: TGCAGCGTTGTCGCGGGAGTTCCGGATACGCAGTATTTT

v_call: TRBV4-2
d_call: -
cdr3_length: 16
j_call: TRBJ2-6
clone_size: -
cdr3_aa: CASSQDNGSGANVLTF
cdr3_nt: TGTGCCAGCAGCCAAGATAACGGCTCTGGGGCCAACGTCCTGACTTTC

v_call: TRBV30
d_call: -
cdr3_length: 11
j_call: TRBJ2-1
clone_size: -
cdr3_aa: CAWSVAVEQFF
cdr3_nt: TGTGCCTGGAGTGTAGCTGTTGAGCAGTTCTTC

v_call: TRBV4-2
d_call: -
cdr3_length: 16
j_call: TRBJ2-6
clone_size: -
cdr3_aa: CASSQDGGAGANVLTF
cdr3_nt: TGTGCCAGCAGCCAAGATGGGGGGGCGGGGGCCAACGTCCTGACTTTC

v_call: TRBV6-1
d_call: TRBD1
cdr3_length: 17
j_call: TRBJ2-5
clone_size: -
cdr3_aa: CASSEAGRGQPQETQYF
cdr3_nt: TGTGCCAGCAGTGAAGCGGGCAGGGGGCAACCACAAGAGACCCAGTACTTC

v_call: TRBV19
d_call: TRBD2
cdr3_length: 16
j_call: TRBJ2-7
clone_size: -
cdr3_aa: CASSAGEGGTAYEQYF
cdr3_nt: TGTGCCAGTAGTGCTGGGGAGGGAGGTACAGCCTACGAGCAGTACTTC

v_call: TRBV7-8
d_call: -
cdr3_length: 15
j_call: TRBJ2-7
clone_size: -
cdr3_aa: CASSDRRFTSYEQYF
cdr3_nt: TGTGCCAGCAGCGACCGGAGGTTCACCTCTTACGAGCAGTACTTC

v_call: TRBV27
d_call: TRBD1
cdr3_length: 16
j_call: TRBJ2-2
clone_size: once
cdr3_aa: CASSWTGGQGTGELFF
cdr3_nt: TGTGCCAGCAGTTGGACAGGGGGGCAGGGCACCGGGGAGCTGTTTTTT

v_call: TRBV7-7
d_call: -
cdr3_length: 15
j_call: TRBJ2-3
clone_size: -
cdr3_aa: CASSLTDGSTDTQYF
cdr3_nt: TGTGCTAGCAGCTTAACTGACGGGAGCACAGATACGCAGTATTTT

v_call: TRBV7-9
d_call: -
cdr3_length: 14
j_call: TRBJ2-7
clone_size: -
cdr3_aa: CASSSDGSSYEQYF
cdr3_nt: TGTGCCAGCAGCTCGGATGGGAGCTCCTACGAGCAGTACTTC

v_call: TRBV19
d_call: -
cdr3_length: 14
j_call: TRBJ1-1
clone_size: -
cdr3_aa: CASNFAGERTEAFF
cdr3_nt: TGTGCCAGTAACTTTGCGGGGGAAAGGACTGAAGCTTTCTTT